Shown below are 6 T cell receptor beta chains from a single sample sequenced in a study of metastatic and nonmetastatic thyroid tumors. All patients were untreated before thyroid surgery. TCRdb reprocessed the PCR reads via MiXCR. The table records fewer than 20,000 clones, 25% to 30% of them present only once. The sample comprised tumor tissue. The receptors stem from a male donor with papillary thyroid cancer or a benign thyroid nodule (not recorded which). Some clones in this sample may be carry-over from other donors' samples.

By sample share, this clone is medium-sized. Different DNA sequences within this sample yield the same CDR3. The chain's CDR3 is CASSSDRFYEQYF. For the CDR3, the DNA is TGTGCCAGCAGTTCGGACAGATTCTACGAGCAGTACTTC. The chain couples TRBV12-3 or TRBV12-4 to TRBJ2-7; TRBD1 might be the D (6 bases). This CDR3 comprises 13 residues. V dropped 4 bases and J dropped 3 bases, with 10 bases sitting between them.

This clone was seen a single time. The CDR3 loop is CATSDHEAGLGQPQHF. The CDR3 nucleotides read TGTGCCACCAGTGATCATGAGGCAGGCCTCGGACAGCCCCAGCATTTT. V gene TRBV24-1 combines with J gene TRBJ1-5, with D unresolved. The CDR3 extends over 16 amino acids. The ends were cut back, 3 bases at V and 7 bases at J, with 18 bases in the middle. Per germline, CDR1 KGHDR and CDR2 SFDVKD.

This clone rates as medium-sized. The rearrangement uses TRBV6-1 and TRBJ2-2; TRBD1 agrees at 8 bases. This CDR3 region has 17 residues. The germline CDR1 and CDR2 sequences are MNHNS and SASEGT. Germline trimming cut 6 bases from V and 1 base from J; bases unmatched to any gene: 10. The CDR3: CASRGFTGTGNTGELFF. Here the CDR3 DNA reads TGTGCCAGCAGGGGATTTACCGGGACAGGGAACACCGGGGAGCTGTTTTTT.

The DNA of the CDR3 is TGTGCCAGCAGACGGAAAGGCTACGAGCAGTACTTC. Translating it yields CASRRKGYEQYF. This chain joins TRBV28 and TRBJ2-7; no firm D call. The CDR3 is 12 residues long. Germline V gene lookup returns CDR1 MDHEN and CDR2 SYDVKM. The V end lost 6 bases, the J end lost 3 bases, and 9 bases lay between the germline ends.

The chain employs TRBV12-3 or TRBV12-4 and TRBJ2-3; 10 bases map to TRBD2. The CDR3 totals 18 residues. V was pared by 6 bases and J by 6 bases, with 18 bases of the junction left unmatched. CDR3 in amino acids: CASSPWSAASGGRDTQYF. CDR3 nucleotides: TGTGCCAGCAGCCCCTGGTCCGCGGCTAGCGGGGGTAGGGATACGCAGTATTTT.

This chain links TRBV12-3 or TRBV12-4 with TRBJ1-2; D ambiguous. This CDR3 is 14 amino acids long. Trimming stripped 6 bases from V and 6 bases from J, with 17 bases between. CDR3 DNA sequence: TGTGCCAGCAGCTCAACAATCAGCGGGCATGGCTACACCTTC. It specifies CASSSTISGHGYTF.